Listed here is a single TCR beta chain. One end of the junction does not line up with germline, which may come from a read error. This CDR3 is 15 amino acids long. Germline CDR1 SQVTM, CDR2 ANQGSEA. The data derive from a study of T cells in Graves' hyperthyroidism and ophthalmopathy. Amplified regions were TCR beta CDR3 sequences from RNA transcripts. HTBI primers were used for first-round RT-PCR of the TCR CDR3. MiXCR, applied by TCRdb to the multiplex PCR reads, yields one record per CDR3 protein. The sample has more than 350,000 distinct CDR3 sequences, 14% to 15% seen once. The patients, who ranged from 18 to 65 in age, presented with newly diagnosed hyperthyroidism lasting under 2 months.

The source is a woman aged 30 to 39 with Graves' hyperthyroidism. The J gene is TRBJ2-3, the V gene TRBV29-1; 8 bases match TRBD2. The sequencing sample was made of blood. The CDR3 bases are TGCAGCGCTGAAGATCGAGCGGGAGATATAGATACGCAGTATTTT. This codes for CSAEDRAGDIDTQYF.